The present T cell receptor beta chain was sequenced within a study of blood T cells in healthy people across ages. In germline, CDR1 is MDHEN, CDR2 SYDVKM. Between the trimmed V and J ends, which lost 7 bases and 8 bases, there was a span of 18 bases. This CDR3 is built from 14 residues. Then a second PCR, running roughly 7 to 11 cycles, was carried out with a sample-barcoded 5' primer and a J-beta primer mix. TCRdb analysed the 5' RACE reads with MiXCR anew, one entry per CDR3 protein. This table holds about 1.7 million distinct CDR3 sequences, about 30% found once. The TCR comes from a woman in her twenties or thirties in good health. Material: blood. The V call is TRBV28, the J call TRBJ2-1; D is possibly TRBD1 (5 bases). CDR3 in DNA: TGTGCCAGCACGGCGCAGGGCGCTTACGATGAGCAGTTCTTC. Translating it yields CASTAQGAYDEQFF.